This T cell receptor (beta chain) was sequenced for a study of blood T cell repertoires in COVID-19. Across the study: Sources were T cells, B-cell-depleted T cells, or PBMCs; the material itself was cDNA or gDNA.

In the original analysis: Counts of nucleated cells, estimated from reference gene primer amplification, were obtained. Data came from immunoSEQ multiplex PCR; TCRdb stores just in-frame clones and leaves some out. The DNA was the basis for D and trimming; V, J and clone size are from that table. The top ten hold around 4.1% of the sample, which has 120,000 or so clones, roughly 89% seen once. The CDR3 has 15 residues. The junction had 7 bases not matched to a gene; V was cut back by 5 bases and J by 6 bases. CDR1 is SGHRS and CDR2 is YFSETQ in the germline V gene. The chain links TRBV5-1 to TRBJ2-1; TRBD2 agrees at 11 bases. Sequencing used peripheral blood. This receptor was taken from a woman in her sixties or seventies with COVID-19, enrolled during active disease. The CDR3, as DNA: TGCGCCAGCAGAAAAACTAGCGGGGGTCTCAATGAGCAGTTCTTC. This codes for CASRKTSGGLNEQFF. The full variable domain, completed using reference TRBV5-1 and TRBJ2-1, is KAGVTQTPRYLIKTRGQQVTLSCSPISGHRSVSWYQQTPGQGLQFLFEYFSETQRNKGNFPGRFSGRQFSNSRSEMNVSTLELGDSALYLCASRKTSGGLNEQFFGPGTRLTVL.